Listed here is a single TCR beta chain. What this receptor recognizes is not known. One base away there is no much larger clone; base qualities are not given. V is clipped by 4 bases and J by 5 bases, and the sequence between their germline boundaries is 11 bases long. Including cysteine and phenylalanine, the CDR3 has 13 amino acids. Only the CDR3 DNA stays, 39 bases, in frame from base 1. CDR1 and CDR2 are read off the germline V gene as MNHNS and SASEGT. The sample comes from a study of graft-versus-host responses after intestinal transplantation (dated by TCRdb to the early 2020s). About the full investigation: The transplants that recipients got were multivisceral, liver-intestinal, or isolated intestinal. Every recipient was given anti-thymocyte globulin induction, then maintenance tacrolimus and steroids for about 3 years. Bulk TCR-beta CDR3 sequencing was used to track graft-versus-host and host-versus-graft alloreactive T cell clones in the graft, circulation and bone marrow after intestinal transplantation. To identify alloreactive clones, pre-transplant mixed lymphocyte reaction products were sequenced and then compared with unstimulated pre-transplant donor and recipient T cells. A cohort of under 30 intestinal transplant recipients, including one retransplant, was enrolled, and a few patients lacking pretransplant specimens were excluded. A peak of at least 4% donor T cells among recipient peripheral blood mononuclear cells was the definition used for donor T cell macrochimerism. Rather than going through the commercial service, samples from three later patients were sequenced in-house on an Illumina MiSeq and processed with MiXCR. Results the study describes overall, beyond this receptor: GvH clones were detected in recipient bone marrow, and some of these GvH clones were observed earlier in ileal mucosa or blood, consistent with an intestinal mucosal origin. High GvH to HvG T cell clonal ratios were observed in the allografts of patients with donor T cell macrochimerism. Peak levels of circulating GvH clones were associated with declines in HvG clones early after transplant. Conclusions were limited by the relatively low number and heterogeneity of intestinal transplant patients.

Receptors were amplified or captured by the immunoSEQ multiplex PCR assay. In most patients, genomic DNA was isolated using the Qiagen DNeasy Blood and Tissue Kit and sent frozen to Adaptive Biotechnologies for TCR sequencing. For most patients, high-throughput TCR-beta CDR3 sequencing of genomic DNA was performed by Adaptive Biotechnologies. In the original analysis: Adaptive's ImmunoSEQ software was the source of the TCR sequencing data for 18 patients, while a few other patients were processed with MiXCR and VDJtools. CD4 versus CD8 sorting errors were corrected by removing sequences found in both subsets at a frequency ratio below 5:1. CDR3 nucleotide sequences shared between donor and recipient were removed because their origin could not be assigned. At least 2-fold expansion over unstimulated cells and a minimum CFSE-low frequency of 0.002% (template counts) or 0.001% (read counts) were required for clones to be classified as alloreactive. A clone was considered mappable if detected in the sequenced pre-transplant spleen, lymph node, or MLR CFSE-low populations of the donor or recipient. The cumulative frequency of alloreactive clones was calculated as a percentage of all sequences, weighted by copy number. The table comes from immuneACCESS by way of TCRdb, which keeps in-frame sequences with V and J called. Part of the clones is missing from these tables; in studies checked, under half for an unresolved V gene and the rest for unknown reasons. V, J and clone size are taken as reported in that table, and D and trimming were inferred from the DNA itself. Across this sample there are over 120,000 clones, with around nine tenths seen only once. 0.15% to 0.2% of the sample rests with the top ten.

The sample's time point, from its label and the paper: cells obtained before transplantation from donor or recipient. CD3+CD4+ and CD3+CD8+ populations were FACS-sorted from unstimulated pre-transplant donor and recipient cells taken from spleen or lymph nodes. The TCR comes from a human donor who received an intestinal transplant. Recombination connected TRBV6-1 to TRBJ2-5, and the D gene may be TRBD1, 5 bases matching. Sequencing was performed on unstimulated CD4+ T cells sorted from spleen or lymph node cells, taken before intestinal transplant. CDR3 region: CASSAGLQETQYF. The DNA is TGTGCCAGCAGTGCAGGGTTGCAGGAGACCCAGTACTTC.